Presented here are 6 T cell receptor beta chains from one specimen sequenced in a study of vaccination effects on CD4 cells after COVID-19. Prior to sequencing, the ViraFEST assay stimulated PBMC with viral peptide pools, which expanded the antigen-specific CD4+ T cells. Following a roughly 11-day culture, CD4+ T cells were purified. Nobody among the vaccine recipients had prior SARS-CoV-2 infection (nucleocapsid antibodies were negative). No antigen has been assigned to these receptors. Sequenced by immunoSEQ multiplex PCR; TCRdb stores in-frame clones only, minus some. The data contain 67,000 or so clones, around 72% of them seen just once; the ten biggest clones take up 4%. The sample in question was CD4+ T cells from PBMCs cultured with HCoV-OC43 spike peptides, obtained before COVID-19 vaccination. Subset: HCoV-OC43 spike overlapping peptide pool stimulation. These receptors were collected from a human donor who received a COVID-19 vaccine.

CDR3 residues: CASSGPGLEETQYF. The CDR3 DNA follows: TGTGCCAGCAGTGGACCGGGACTAGAAGAGACCCAGTACTTC. This chain connects TRBV6-1 to TRBJ2-5, with 8 bases that match TRBD2. V was pared by 4 bases and J by 3 bases, with 4 bases of the junction left unmatched. Looked up from germline, CDR1 is MNHNS and CDR2 is SASEGT. This CDR3 contains 14 residues.

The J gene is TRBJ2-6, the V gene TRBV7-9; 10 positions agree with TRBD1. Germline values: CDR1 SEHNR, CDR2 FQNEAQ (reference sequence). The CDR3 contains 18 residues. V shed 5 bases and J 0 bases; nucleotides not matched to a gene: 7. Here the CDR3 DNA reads TGTGCCAGCAGCCCGGGGACAGGGGCCTCCTCTGGGGCCAACGTCCTGACTTTC. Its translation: CASSPGTGASSGANVLTF.

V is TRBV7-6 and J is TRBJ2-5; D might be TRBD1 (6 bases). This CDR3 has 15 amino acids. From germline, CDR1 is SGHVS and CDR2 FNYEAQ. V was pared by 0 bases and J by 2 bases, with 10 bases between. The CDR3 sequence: CASSLAVGQQETQYF. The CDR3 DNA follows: TGTGCCAGCAGCTTAGCAGTAGGACAGCAAGAGACCCAGTACTTC.

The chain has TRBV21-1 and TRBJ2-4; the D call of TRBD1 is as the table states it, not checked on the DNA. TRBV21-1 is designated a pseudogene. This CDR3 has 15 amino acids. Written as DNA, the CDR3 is TGTGCCAGCAGCAAAGCGGCATTAGCCAAAAACATTCAGTACTTC. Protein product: CASSKAALAKNIQYF.

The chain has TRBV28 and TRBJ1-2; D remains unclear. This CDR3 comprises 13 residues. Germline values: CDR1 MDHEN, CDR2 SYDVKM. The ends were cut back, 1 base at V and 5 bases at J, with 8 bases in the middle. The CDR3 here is CASSLSGEYGYTF. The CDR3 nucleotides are TGTGCCAGCAGTTTATCTGGGGAGTATGGCTACACCTTC.

The CDR3 loop reads CASSRYGRLWEETQYF. The CDR3 DNA reads TGTGCCAGCAGTCGCTACGGACGGCTCTGGGAAGAGACCCAGTACTTC. The V gene is TRBV27, the J gene TRBJ2-5, with D unclear. This CDR3 has 16 residues. V lost 5 bases, J lost 3 bases, and 19 bases lay in between. CDR1 is MNHEY and CDR2 is SMNVEV in the germline V gene (reference sequence).